This T cell receptor beta chain was documented in a study of human T cells and chemical hapten exposure. The table lists this clonotype with a few counts. The CDR3 spans 12 residues. The V gene's germline CDR1 is SGHDT and CDR2 YYEEEE. After removal of 2 bases from V and 7 bases from J, the junction contained 1 base not matched to a gene. Documented time point: healthy volunteer bleed at 2 weeks. Unfractionated whole blood was the source from which total RNA was extracted. TCRdb re-derived calls from the RACE reads in MiXCR, one entry per CDR3 protein. This sample has around 130,000 distinct CDR3 sequences; approximately 9.1% occur once, and the top ten carry roughly 1.8%.

The chain joins TRBV5-6 to TRBJ2-5, with 8 nucleotides matching TRBD2. Material for sequencing was whole blood. The TCR was taken from a male donor in good health. Some clones in this sample may be carry-over from other donors' samples. The CDR3: CASSFTSGTQYF. CDR3 DNA sequence: TGTGCCAGCAGCTTCACTAGCGGGACCCAGTACTTC.